This TCR beta chain originates from a study of CD8+CD57+ T cells in acquired aplastic anemia (dated by TCRdb to the late 2010s). As for the study more broadly: DNA extracted from sorted CD4+ and CD8+ cells had a mean of around 3.3 ug, with a range of about 0.19 to 27.4 ug. Healthy donor samples averaged about 10 million reads for CD4+ and roughly 11 million for CD8+ cells. What the research found in general, with its limitations: Patients and healthy controls showed no significant difference in CD8+ Simpson's diversity (P=0.060). Fewer than 30 CD8+ CDR3 sequences were found in both patients and controls but appeared to be highly expressed in patients and within the immunodominant clones of the patients.

Genomic DNA served as template for TCR beta VDJ combination and CDR3 sequence profiling. TCR repertoire sequencing was run on an Illumina HiSeq 2000. The study's own analysis went as follows. TRBV/TRBJ rearrangement plots, CDR3 size and DJ length profiles, and Simpson's diversity index were used to evaluate the repertoires. The immunodominant clone was defined as the most abundant DNA sequence in deep sequencing data. CDR3 amino acid sequences were checked for sharing between subjects and were compared against published repertoires and the VDJdb database. In-frame beta chains were kept once TCRdb had trimmed the public reads at Q25 with fastp and called clones with MiXCR. Records with the same CDR3 protein are collapsed into one entry carrying the most frequent genes and DNA. The authors' filters were not applied to this entry. For this sample the table gives approximately 98,000 distinct CDR3 sequences, of which around 50% were detected only once. The ten biggest clones cover around 32% of the sample.

In the study, sorted CD4+ and CD8+ blood T cells from patients with severe aplastic anemia and from healthy subjects underwent deep sequencing of TCR repertoires. Ficoll-Paque density gradient centrifugation was used to isolate peripheral blood mononuclear cells. Before DNA extraction, CD4+ and CD8+ T cells were sorted with FACS or magnetic beads. This clonotype was seen a single time. Which antigen it targets is not known. No much larger clone is present one base from it, and per-base qualities are unavailable. One read represents weak support. The clonotype originates from a human donor in good health, serving as a control. Sequencing input: sorted CD4+, CD8+, or CD8+CD57+ T cells (not recorded which) from PBMCs.

The DNA is as follows: TGTGCCAGCAGTGAGTCGGACAGGGGAAATTCACCCCTCCACTTT. Its amino acids are CASSESDRGNSPLHF. The rearranged chain carries TRBV25-1 and TRBJ1-6; the junction holds 9 bases that match TRBD1. Trimming removed 3 bases from V and 7 bases from J; the gene matches leave 4 bases unexplained. From a lookup of the germline V gene, CDR1 and CDR2 are MGHDK and SYGVNS. The CDR3 has 15 amino acids, counting the end cysteine and phenylalanine. Of all the DNA, just the CDR3 is kept, 45 bases in frame from base 1.